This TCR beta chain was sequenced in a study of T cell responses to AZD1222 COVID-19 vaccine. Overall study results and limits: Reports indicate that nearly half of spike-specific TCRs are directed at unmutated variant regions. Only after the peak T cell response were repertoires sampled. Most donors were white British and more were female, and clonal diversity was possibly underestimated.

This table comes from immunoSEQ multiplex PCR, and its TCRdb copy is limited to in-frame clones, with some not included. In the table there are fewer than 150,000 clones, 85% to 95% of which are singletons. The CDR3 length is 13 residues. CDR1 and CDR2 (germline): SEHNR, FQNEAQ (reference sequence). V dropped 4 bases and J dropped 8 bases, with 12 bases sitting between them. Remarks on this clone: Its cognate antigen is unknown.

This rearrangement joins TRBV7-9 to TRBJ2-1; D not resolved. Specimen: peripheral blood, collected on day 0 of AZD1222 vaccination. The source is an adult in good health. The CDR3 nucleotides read TGTGCCAGCAGCTCATTACCTAACCATGAGCAGTTCTTC. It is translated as CASSSLPNHEQFF.